These T cell receptor beta chains were read from a single sample in a study of blood T cell repertoires in COVID-19. Measured with immunoSEQ multiplex PCR; TCRdb has only the in-frame clones, and not every one. The data show 250,000 to 350,000 clones, approximately 88% seen once. Sequencing input: peripheral blood. Receptors originate from a woman in her 30s who had recovered from COVID-19. Both conserved end residues are part of each CDR3. A D gene is named only where the DNA matches it firmly. Some rows mark clone size as missing; the rest say once, few, many or name a class of expanded clone.

clone_size j_call d_call v_call cdr3_aa cdr3_nt
NA TRBJ2-5 TRBD2 TRBV20-1 CSASWRGGGQETQYF TGCAGTGCTAGTTGGCGGGGGGGAGGTCAGGAGACCCAGTACTTC
NA TRBJ2-7 NA TRBV6-5 CASSLRDTYEQYF TGTGCCAGCAGTCTCCGGGACACCTACGAGCAGTACTTC
NA TRBJ2-1 TRBD1 TRBV6-5 CASSYSVTTGEQFF TGTGCCAGCAGTTACTCGGTTACGACAGGGGAGCAGTTCTTC
once TRBJ2-1 TRBD2 TRBV12-3/TRBV12-4 CASSLTPTSLRIF TGTGCCAGCAGCCTAACCCCGACTAGCTTGAGAATCTTC
NA TRBJ1-1 TRBD1 TRBV7-2 CASSLKDRGNQNTEAFF TGTGCCAGCAGCTTAAAAGACAGGGGGAACCAGAACACTGAAGCTTTCTTT
NA TRBJ1-5 NA TRBV24-1 CATSDTGTQPQHF TGTGCCACCAGTGATACAGGGACTCAGCCCCAGCATTTT
NA TRBJ1-1 NA TRBV5-3 CARSLGKTGTEAFF TGTGCCAGAAGCTTGGGTAAAACAGGGACTGAAGCTTTCTTT
NA TRBJ1-1 NA TRBV18 CASSFGEGETEAFF TGTGCCAGCTCATTCGGGGAGGGGGAAACTGAAGCTTTCTTT
NA TRBJ2-7 TRBD2 TRBV7-2 CASSLGTSGGFDEQYF TGTGCCAGCAGCTTAGGGACTAGCGGGGGTTTCGACGAGCAGTACTTC
NA TRBJ2-5 NA TRBV4-1 CASSQGAGRQETQYF TGCGCCAGCAGCCAAGGAGCAGGTCGGCAAGAGACCCAGTACTTC
NA TRBJ2-1 NA TRBV5-8 CASSPRTSNEQFF TGTGCCAGCAGCCCCAGAACTAGCAATGAGCAGTTCTTC
once TRBJ2-1 NA TRBV4-2 CASSLGDSPYNEQFF TGTGCCAGCAGCCTTGGGGACTCCCCCTACAATGAGCAGTTCTTC
NA TRBJ2-7 TRBD1 TRBV28 CASSSLRDRGDEQYF TGTGCCAGCAGTTCCCTTCGGGACAGGGGCGACGAGCAGTACTTC
once TRBJ1-2 TRBD1 TRBV6-2/TRBV6-3 CASSYPGGALGGYTF TGTGCCAGCAGTTATCCAGGGGGCGCGTTAGGAGGCTACACCTTC
NA TRBJ2-3 TRBD2 TRBV7-9 CASSLSGGIDTQYF TGTGCCAGCAGCCTAAGCGGGGGGATAGATACGCAGTATTTT
NA TRBJ1-1 NA TRBV10-3 CAISYPGERKVVGEAFF TGTGCCATCAGTTACCCAGGGGAGAGAAAGGTGGTAGGTGAAGCTTTCTTT
once TRBJ1-5 TRBD1 TRBV28 CASSPSQGRSNQPQHF TGTGCCAGCAGCCCCTCACAGGGGCGCAGCAATCAGCCCCAGCATTTT
NA TRBJ2-5 NA TRBV5-1 CASSLGTHDRETQYF TGCGCCAGCAGCCTCGGGACCCACGACAGGGAGACCCAGTACTTC
NA TRBJ1-2 TRBD1 TRBV2 CASSGRTGDGYTF TGTGCCAGCAGTGGTAGGACAGGGGATGGCTACACCTTC
NA TRBJ1-1 NA TRBV30 CALRTGVDNTEAFF TGTGCCCTCCGGACCGGGGTAGATAACACTGAAGCTTTCTTT
NA TRBJ1-3 NA TRBV7-9 CASSQGSGNTIYF TGTGCCAGCAGCCAGGGTTCTGGAAACACCATATATTTT
NA TRBJ2-2 NA TRBV7-6 CASSLGLGVSTGELFF TGTGCCAGCAGCCTAGGCCTCGGGGTTAGCACCGGGGAGCTGTTTTTT
NA TRBJ2-1 NA TRBV3-1/TRBV3-2 CASSQSPRNEQFF TGTGCCAGCAGCCAAAGCCCGAGGAATGAGCAGTTCTTC
NA TRBJ1-1 NA TRBV19 CASSIDRIGTTEAFF TGTGCCAGTAGTATCGACAGGATAGGGACCACTGAAGCTTTCTTT
NA TRBJ2-2 NA TRBV7-3 CASSLLGGGELFF TGTGCCAGCAGCTTATTAGGGGGAGGGGAGCTGTTTTTT
NA TRBJ2-3 TRBD1 TRBV12-5 CASGLGHRGPDTQYF TGTGCTAGTGGTTTGGGGCACAGGGGGCCGGATACGCAGTATTTT
NA TRBJ2-3 NA TRBV28 CASSLSSTDTQYF TGTGCCAGCAGTTTATCTAGCACAGATACGCAGTATTTT
NA TRBJ1-4 NA TRBV28 CASSPLWESEKLFF TGTGCCAGCAGCCCCTTGTGGGAGAGTGAAAAACTGTTTTTT
NA TRBJ1-5 NA TRBV2 CASRTDSHNQPQHF TGTGCCAGCAGGACAGATAGCCACAATCAGCCCCAGCATTTT
NA TRBJ1-4 TRBD1 TRBV9 CASSVDQGANEKLFF TGTGCCAGCAGCGTAGATCAGGGGGCGAATGAAAAACTGTTTTTT
NA TRBJ2-7 TRBD1 TRBV6-6 CASNLDRGGDEQYF TGTGCCAGCAACCTGGACAGGGGAGGGGACGAGCAGTACTTC
few TRBJ2-7 TRBD1 TRBV5-1 CASSRGQTTYEQYF TGCGCCAGCAGCCGGGGACAGACTACCTACGAGCAGTACTTC
NA TRBJ1-3 NA TRBV30 CAWSVLASSGNTIYF TGTGCCTGGAGCGTCTTGGCTTCCTCTGGAAACACCATATATTTT
NA TRBJ1-5 NA TRBV19 CASSPGQGHQPQHF TGTGCCAGTAGTCCCGGCCAGGGACACCAGCCCCAGCATTTT
NA TRBJ2-2 NA TRBV5-4 CASSWSPGGNTGELFF TGTGCCAGCAGCTGGTCCCCCGGGGGGAACACCGGGGAGCTGTTTTTT